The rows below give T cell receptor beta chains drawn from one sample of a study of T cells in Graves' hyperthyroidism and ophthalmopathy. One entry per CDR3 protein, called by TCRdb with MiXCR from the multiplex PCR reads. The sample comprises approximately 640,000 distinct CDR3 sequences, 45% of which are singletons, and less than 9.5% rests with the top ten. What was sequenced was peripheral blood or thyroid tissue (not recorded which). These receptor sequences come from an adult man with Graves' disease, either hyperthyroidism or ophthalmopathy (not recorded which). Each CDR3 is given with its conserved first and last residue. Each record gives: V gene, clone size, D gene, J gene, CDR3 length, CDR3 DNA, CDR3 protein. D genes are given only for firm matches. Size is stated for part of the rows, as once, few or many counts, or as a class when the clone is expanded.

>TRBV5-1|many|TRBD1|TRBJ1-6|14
TGCGCCAGCAGCTTGAGGGACAGGGGCTCACCCCTCCACTTT
CASSLRDRGSPLHF
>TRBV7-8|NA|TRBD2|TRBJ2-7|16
TGTGCCAGCGGCTATCCCCCCTCTAGCGGGGGCTACGAGCAGTACTTC
CASGYPPSSGGYEQYF
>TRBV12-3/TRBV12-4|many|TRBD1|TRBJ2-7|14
TGTGCCAGCAGCCCCGGACAGGGCTCCTACGAGCAGTACTTC
CASSPGQGSYEQYF
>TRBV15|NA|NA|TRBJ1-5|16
TGTGCCACCAGCAGCTTGGAAGGGAACAACAATCAGCCCCAGCATTTT
CATSSLEGNNNQPQHF
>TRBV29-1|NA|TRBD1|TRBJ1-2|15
TGCAGCTCCTACACCGGGACAGGGGTGGGCTATGGCTACACCTTC
CSSYTGTGVGYGYTF
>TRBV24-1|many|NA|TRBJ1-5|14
TGTGCCACCAGTGAACCCGACAGGAATCAGCCCCAGCATTTT
CATSEPDRNQPQHF
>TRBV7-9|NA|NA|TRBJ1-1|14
TGTGCCAGCAGCTTAAAATGGGGGGAGACCTTGGCTTTCTTT
CASSLKWGETLAFF
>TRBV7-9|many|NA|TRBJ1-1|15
TGTGCCAGCAGCCCCCGGTTGGGGACGAACACTGAAGCTTTCTTT
CASSPRLGTNTEAFF
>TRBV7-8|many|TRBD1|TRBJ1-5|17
TGTGCCAGCAGCCATAGTAGTGGGACAGGAGGCAATCAGCCCCAGCATTTT
CASSHSSGTGGNQPQHF
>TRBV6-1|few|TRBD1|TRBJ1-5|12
TGTGCCAGCAGGGACAGGGGGCAGCCCCAGCATTTT
CASRDRGQPQHF
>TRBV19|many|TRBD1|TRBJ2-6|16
TGTGCCAGTAACCCGGGACAGGGCTCTGGGGCCAACGTCCTGACTTTC
CASNPGQGSGANVLTF
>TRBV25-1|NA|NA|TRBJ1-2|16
TGTGCCAGCAGTGGGAGATTCGTTAAGGGCGGCTATGGCTACACCTTC
CASSGRFVKGGYGYTF
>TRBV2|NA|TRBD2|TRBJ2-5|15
TGTGCCAGCAGTTACACTAGCGGGGGGGCGGAGACCCAGTACTTC
CASSYTSGGAETQYF